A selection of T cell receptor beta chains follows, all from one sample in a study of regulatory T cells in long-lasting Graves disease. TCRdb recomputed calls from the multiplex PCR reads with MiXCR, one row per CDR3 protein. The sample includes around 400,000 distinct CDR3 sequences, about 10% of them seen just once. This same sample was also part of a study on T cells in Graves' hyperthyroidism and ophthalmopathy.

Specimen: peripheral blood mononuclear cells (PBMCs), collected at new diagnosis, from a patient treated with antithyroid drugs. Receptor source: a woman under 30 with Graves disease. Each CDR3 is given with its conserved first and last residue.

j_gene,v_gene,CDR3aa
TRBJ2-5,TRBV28,CASSTPSGAVKETQYF
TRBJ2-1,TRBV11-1,CASSSVYNEQFF
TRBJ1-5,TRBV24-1,CATSDDSFNQPQHF
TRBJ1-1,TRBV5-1,CANSLEGSEAFF
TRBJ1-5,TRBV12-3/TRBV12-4,CASSFGLLSNQPQHF
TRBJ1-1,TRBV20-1,CSVTGTQNTEAFF
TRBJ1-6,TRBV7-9,CASSLMGPASRDRGKGSYNSPLHF
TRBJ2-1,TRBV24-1,CATSDLGTPRDRYNEQFF
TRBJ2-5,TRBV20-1,CSAGPSGGTQYF
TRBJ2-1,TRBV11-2,CASGDRVYEQFF
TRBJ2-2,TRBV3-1,CASSQEQSSGSFPGELFF
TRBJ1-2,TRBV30,CADGRGYGYTF
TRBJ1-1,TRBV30,CAPVWDTEAFF
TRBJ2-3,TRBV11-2,CASSLGKASGGAVTDTQYF
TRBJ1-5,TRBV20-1,CSATDRAGNQPQHF
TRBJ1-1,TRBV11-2,CASSLVGTGVTEAFF
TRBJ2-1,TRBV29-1,CSVEDRPGSHPEQFF
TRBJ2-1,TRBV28,CASTGRWNEQFF
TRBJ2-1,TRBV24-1,CATSDRDAEYSYNEQFF
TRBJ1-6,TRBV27,CASSSSSSPLHF
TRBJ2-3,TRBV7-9,CASSQKGQVTDTQYF
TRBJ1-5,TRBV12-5,CASGLGGGDQPQHF
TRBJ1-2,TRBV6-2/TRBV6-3,CASSTGVGYYGYTF
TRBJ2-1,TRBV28,CASSPLGTSSEQFF
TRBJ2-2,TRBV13,CASSYLGLENTGELFF
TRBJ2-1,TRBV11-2,CASSLGGVSGYNEQFF
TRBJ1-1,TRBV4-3,CASSLEPGQRITEAFF
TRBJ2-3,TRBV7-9,CASRDRDRASTDTQYF
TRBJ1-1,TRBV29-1,CSATGTGGAGFTEAFF
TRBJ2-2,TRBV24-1,CATSDPSRLAGGIITGELFF
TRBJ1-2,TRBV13,CASSLGLSGGYTF
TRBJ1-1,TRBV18,CASSPDRRPPTSEAFF
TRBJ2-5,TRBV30,CAWSAGHLQETQYF
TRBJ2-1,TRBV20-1,CSARSRRSSYNEQFF
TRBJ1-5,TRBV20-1,CSAPEQGGQPQHF
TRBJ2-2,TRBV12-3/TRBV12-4,CASSPTARRELFF
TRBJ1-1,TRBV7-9,CASSLDRSYTEAFF
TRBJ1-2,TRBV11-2,CASRSIRGQYGYTF
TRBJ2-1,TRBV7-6,CASSLGGLASEQFF
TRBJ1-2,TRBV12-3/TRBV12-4,CASSLFQDSAYGYTF
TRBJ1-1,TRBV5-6,CASSLNGRSLEAFF
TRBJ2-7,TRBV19,CASSIRLPSEQYF
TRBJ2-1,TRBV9,CASSVSTQFGGHYNEQFF